Shown below are 23 T cell receptor beta chains from a single sample sequenced in a study of cytomegalovirus exposure and HLA in healthy donors. Sequencing was performed with immunoSEQ multiplex PCR; in TCRdb, only in-frame clones are kept and a portion is missing. The sample holds a few hundred thousand clones, about nine tenths seen once. Sequencing was carried out using PBMCs. These receptor sequences come from a woman younger than 30 in good health and CMV-seronegative.

The J gene is TRBJ2-3, the V gene TRBV2; 9 bases align to TRBD2. The ends lost 6 bases at V and 2 bases at J; junction bases unmatched: 3. This CDR3 has 14 amino acids. The germline V gene has CDR1 SNHLY and CDR2 FYNNEI. CDR3 loop: CASSGTSNTDTQYF. For the CDR3, the DNA is TGTGCCAGCAGCGGGACTAGCAACACAGATACGCAGTATTTT.

V is TRBV7-2 and J is TRBJ2-3, with 8 bases identical to TRBD2. V lost 0 bases and J lost 5; bases outside the gene matches: 4. Germline loops: CDR1 SGHTA, CDR2 FQGNSA. The CDR3 has 15 amino acids. CDR3 amino acids: CASSLAAGGVDTQYF. The DNA for the CDR3 is TGTGCCAGCAGCTTAGCGGCGGGGGGAGTAGATACGCAGTATTTT.

The CDR3 here is CASGRGEYEQYF. The DNA for the CDR3 is TGTGCCAGCGGGAGGGGGGAATACGAGCAGTACTTC. The genes are TRBV2 and TRBJ2-7; D is perhaps TRBD2 (7 bases). V was clipped by 8 bases and J by 4 bases, with 12 bases between them. The germline gives CDR1 SNHLY, CDR2 FYNNEI. The CDR3 totals 12 residues.

The chain is built from TRBV15 and TRBJ1-5, with D perhaps matching TRBD1 (6 bases). V lost 1 base to trimming and J lost 2 bases, with 12 bases between them. This CDR3 has 16 amino acids. Germline-derived CDR1 and CDR2 are LNHNV and YYDKDF (reference sequence). The CDR3 protein is CATSRGTAGGNQPQHF. The CDR3 region has the DNA TGTGCCACCAGCAGAGGGACGGCAGGGGGCAATCAGCCCCAGCATTTT.

This clone was observed a few times. This CDR3 reads CASSIDAVYGYTF. The CDR3 nucleotides read TGTGCCAGTAGTATCGATGCGGTCTATGGCTACACCTTC. This rearrangement joins TRBV19 to TRBJ1-2; D is uncertain. This CDR3 is 13 amino acids long. Trimming removed 3 bases from V and 4 bases from J, with 9 bases in between. Germline CDR1 LNHDA, CDR2 SQIVND (reference sequence).

V gene TRBV6-5 combines with J gene TRBJ1-5; no definite D call. The V end was cut by 1 base, the J end by 5 bases, with 6 bases between. The length of the CDR3 is 13 residues. CDR1 is MNHEY, CDR2 SVGAGI, per germline. DNA for the CDR3: TGTGCCAGCAGTTACTTACCGGATCAGCCCCAGCATTTT. Amino acids: CASSYLPDQPQHF.

This clone has a single count. This sequence joins TRBV7-2 and TRBJ2-7; maybe TRBD2 (6 bases). The CDR3 is 14 amino acids. In germline, CDR1 is SGHTA, CDR2 FQGNSA. V was cut by 5 bases and J by 2 bases, with 13 bases left in between. The CDR3 here is CASSPPGVPYEQYF. As DNA, the CDR3 is TGTGCCAGCAGCCCTCCGGGGGTTCCCTACGAGCAGTACTTC.

The gene calls are TRBV16 and TRBJ2-1, with 9 bases fitting TRBD2. CDR1 is KGHSY, CDR2 FQNENV, per germline. The CDR3 is 13 residues long. J lost 10 bases, V lost 2 bases, and 3 bases had no gene match. CDR3 in amino acids: CASSQSLAGEQFF. The CDR3, as DNA: TGTGCCAGCAGCCAAAGTCTAGCGGGGGAGCAGTTCTTC.

The V and J genes are TRBV7-2 and TRBJ1-3, with 7 bases that match TRBD1. The junction had 3 bases not matched to a gene; V was cut back by 3 bases and J by 1 base. This CDR3 has 15 residues. CDR1 and CDR2 from the germline V gene are SGHTA and FQGNSA. The CDR3 DNA reads TGTGCCAGCAGCTTTCGACAGGGTTCTGGAAACACCATATATTTT. The encoded protein is CASSFRQGSGNTIYF.

The V and J genes are TRBV5-1 and TRBJ2-7, with TRBD2 as a possible D gene (5 bases). Trimming left V 4 bases short and J 4 bases short, with 18 bases between. Looked up from germline, CDR1 is SGHRS and CDR2 is YFSETQ. The CDR3 loop spans 15 amino acids. The CDR3 DNA reads TGCGCCAGCAGCCTCATCCGGACTCTTTCTTACGAGCAGTACTTC. It translates to CASSLIRTLSYEQYF.

This chain uses TRBV5-1 with TRBJ2-7; possibly TRBD1 for D (7 bases). The CDR3 length is 15 residues. The germline CDR1 and CDR2 sequences are SGHRS and YFSETQ. V was pared by 1 base and J by 4 bases, with 15 bases between. CDR3 amino acids: CASSLQGQGGYEQYF. Here the CDR3 DNA reads TGCGCCAGCAGCTTGCAAGGTCAGGGGGGTTACGAGCAGTACTTC.

The rearrangement uses TRBV18 and TRBJ2-7; D not certain. The V end lost 3 bases, the J end lost 3 bases, and 9 bases lay between the germline ends. The CDR3 has 13 amino acids. Germline V lookup: CDR1 KGHSH, CDR2 LQKENI. CDR3 DNA sequence: TGTGCCAGCTCACCCAGGTCCGACTACGAGCAGTACTTC. Translating it yields CASSPRSDYEQYF.

The rearrangement links TRBV11-2 to TRBJ2-1; 13 nucleotides line up with TRBD2. The ends lost 4 bases at V and 7 bases at J; junction bases unmatched: 10. The CDR3 is 17 amino acids. Germline V gene sequence: CDR1 SGHAT, CDR2 FQNNGV. The CDR3 is CASSSILAGGTMNEQFF. The CDR3 region has the DNA TGTGCCAGCAGCTCCATACTAGCGGGAGGGACTATGAATGAGCAGTTCTTC.

The chain has TRBV5-4 and TRBJ2-7; D is perhaps TRBD1 (6 bases). Trimming shortened V by 4 bases and J by 5 bases, and 16 bases separated the two germline ends. CDR1 is SGHNT, CDR2 YYREEE, per germline (reference sequence). The CDR3 sequence is 14 residues long. CDR3 in DNA: TGTGCCAGCAGCCCAGATGAGGGGGTGAACGAGCAGTACTTC. This encodes CASSPDEGVNEQYF.

The chain combines TRBV28 with TRBJ2-7; 8 bases are a match to TRBD1. V shed 6 bases and J 4 bases; nucleotides not matched to a gene: 11. This CDR3 is built from 15 residues. Germline CDR1 reads MDHEN; CDR2 reads SYDVKM. The CDR3 DNA reads TGTGCCAGCAGGCCTGACAGGGGAGGAATGTACGAGCAGTACTTC. Its translation: CASRPDRGGMYEQYF.

About this clone: This CDR3 is also generated by other DNA sequences in the sample. This chain uses TRBV4-2 with TRBJ2-7; TRBD1 matches at 9 bases. From germline, CDR1 is LGHNA and CDR2 YNFKEQ. The CDR3 has 14 amino acids. V dropped 1 base and J dropped 4; count of bases not matched to a gene: 2. The CDR3 sequence: CASSQAGQGYEQYF. The CDR3 region has the DNA TGTGCCAGCAGCCAAGCGGGACAGGGTTACGAGCAGTACTTC.

The CDR3 spells CASSLLGLHYGYTF. The CDR3 nucleotides read TGTGCCAGCAGCCTCCTGGGACTCCACTATGGCTACACCTTC. This chain uses TRBV7-9 with TRBJ1-2, with D possibly TRBD1 on 5 matching bases. This CDR3 comprises 14 residues. V gave up 5 bases and J gave up 3 bases, with 13 bases separating them. Germline V gene data show CDR1 as SEHNR and CDR2 as FQNEAQ (reference sequence).

This sequence joins TRBV4-3 and TRBJ2-7; the D gene is possibly TRBD2 (5 bases). This CDR3 comprises 15 residues. Trimming cost V 0 bases and J 3 bases, with 12 bases left between them. Germline-derived CDR1 and CDR2 are LGHNA and YSLEER. CDR3 region: CASSQDSAADYEQYF. In DNA form, the CDR3 reads TGCGCCAGCAGCCAAGATTCGGCAGCGGACTACGAGCAGTACTTC.

V is TRBV7-2 and J is TRBJ2-7; 10 nucleotides match TRBD2. Germline V gene sequence: CDR1 SGHTA, CDR2 FQGNSA. This CDR3 contains 14 residues. With 6 bases clipped from V and 6 bases from J, the junction kept 8 bases outside the gene matches. CDR3 nucleotides: TGTGCCAGCAGTTTTACGACTAGCGGGTCCGAGCAGTACTTC. Protein sequence: CASSFTTSGSEQYF.

The chain carries TRBV2 and TRBJ2-2, with unresolved D. This CDR3 spans 15 amino acids. Germline V gives CDR1 SNHLY, CDR2 FYNNEI. V was pared by 9 bases and J by 7 bases, with 21 bases between. CDR3 in DNA: TGTGCCAGACCTTCGAGAAGAGCCCATATCGGGGAGCTGTTTTTT. Translation gives CARPSRRAHIGELFF.

This chain links TRBV28 with TRBJ1-2, with a tentative D call TRBD1 (6 bases). The CDR3 loop spans 13 amino acids. Trimming shortened V by 3 bases and J by 4 bases, and 9 bases separated the two germline ends. Germline CDR1 is MDHEN and CDR2 is SYDVKM. This CDR3 is CASSLYRAYGYTF. CDR3 coding DNA: TGTGCCAGCAGTTTGTACAGGGCCTATGGCTACACCTTC.

The rearrangement joins TRBV6-5 to TRBJ2-2; unclear D gene. The length of the CDR3 is 13 residues. Germline loops: CDR1 MNHEY, CDR2 SVGAGI. V was shortened by 4 bases and J by 7 bases, with 10 bases between the two germline ends. The CDR3 region has the DNA TGTGCCAGCAGTTCTCCAGTGATCGGGGAGCTGTTTTTT. Protein product: CASSSPVIGELFF.

This CDR3 reads CASSPINGGDTQYF. In DNA, the CDR3 is TGCGCCAGCAGCCCTATAAACGGAGGAGATACGCAGTATTTT. V and J are TRBV5-1 and TRBJ2-3; tentatively, D is TRBD2 (5 bases). Germline CDR1 reads SGHRS; CDR2 reads YFSETQ. V lost 4 bases and J lost 5, with 14 bases in between. The CDR3 totals 14 residues.